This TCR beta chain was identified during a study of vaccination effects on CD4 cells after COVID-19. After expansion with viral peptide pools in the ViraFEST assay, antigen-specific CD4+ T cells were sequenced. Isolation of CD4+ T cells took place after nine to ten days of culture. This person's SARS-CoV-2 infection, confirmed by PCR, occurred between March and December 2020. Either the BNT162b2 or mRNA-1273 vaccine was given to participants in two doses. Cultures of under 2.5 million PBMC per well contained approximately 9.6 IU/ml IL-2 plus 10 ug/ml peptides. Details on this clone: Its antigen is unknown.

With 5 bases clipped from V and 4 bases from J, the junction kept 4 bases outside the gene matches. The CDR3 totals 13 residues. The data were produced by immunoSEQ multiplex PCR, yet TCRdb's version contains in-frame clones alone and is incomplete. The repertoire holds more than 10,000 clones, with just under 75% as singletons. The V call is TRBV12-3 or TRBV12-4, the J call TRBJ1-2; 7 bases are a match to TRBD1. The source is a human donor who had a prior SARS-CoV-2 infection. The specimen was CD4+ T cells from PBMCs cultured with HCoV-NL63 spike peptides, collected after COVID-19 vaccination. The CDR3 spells CASSTGERYGYTF. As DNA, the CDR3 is TGTGCCAGCAGTACAGGGGAACGCTATGGCTACACCTTC.